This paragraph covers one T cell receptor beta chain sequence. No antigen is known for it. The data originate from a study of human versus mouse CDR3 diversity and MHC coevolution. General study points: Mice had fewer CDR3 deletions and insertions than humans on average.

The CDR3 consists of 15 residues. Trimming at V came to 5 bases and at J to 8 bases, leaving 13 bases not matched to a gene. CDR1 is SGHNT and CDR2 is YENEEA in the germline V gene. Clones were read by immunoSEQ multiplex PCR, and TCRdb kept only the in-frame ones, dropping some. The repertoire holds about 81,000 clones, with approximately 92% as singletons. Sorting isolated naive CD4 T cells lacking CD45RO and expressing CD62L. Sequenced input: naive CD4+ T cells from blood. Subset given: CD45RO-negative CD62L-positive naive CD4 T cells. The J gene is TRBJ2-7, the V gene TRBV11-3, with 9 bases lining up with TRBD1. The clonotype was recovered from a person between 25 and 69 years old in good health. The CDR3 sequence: CASSPGVGQGSKQYF. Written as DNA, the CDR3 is TGTGCCAGCAGCCCAGGGGTGGGACAGGGAAGTAAGCAGTACTTC.